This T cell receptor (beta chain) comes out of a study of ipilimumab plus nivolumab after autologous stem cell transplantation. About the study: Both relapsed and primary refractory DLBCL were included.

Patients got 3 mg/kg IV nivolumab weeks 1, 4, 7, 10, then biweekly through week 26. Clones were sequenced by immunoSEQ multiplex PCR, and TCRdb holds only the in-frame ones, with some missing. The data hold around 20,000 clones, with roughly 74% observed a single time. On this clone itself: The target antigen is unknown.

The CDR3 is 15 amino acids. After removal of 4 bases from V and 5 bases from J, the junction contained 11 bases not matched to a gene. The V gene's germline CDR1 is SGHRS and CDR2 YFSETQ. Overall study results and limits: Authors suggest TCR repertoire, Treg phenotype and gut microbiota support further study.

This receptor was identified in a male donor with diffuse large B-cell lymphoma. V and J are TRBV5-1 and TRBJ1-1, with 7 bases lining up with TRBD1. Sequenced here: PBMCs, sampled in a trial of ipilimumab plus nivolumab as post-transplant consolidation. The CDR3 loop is CASSPGGGDLTEAFF. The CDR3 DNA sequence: TGCGCCAGCAGCCCAGGGGGGGGCGATTTAACTGAAGCTTTCTTT.